This TCR beta chain was observed in a study of technical replicates of blood from a handful of donors. The V gene's germline CDR1 is KGHSH and CDR2 LQKENI. This CDR3 comprises 16 residues. V trimming: 4 bases; J trimming: 7 bases; junction bases outside the gene matches: 15. Profiled with immunoSEQ multiplex PCR; TCRdb holds only in-frame clones, not every one. The sample holds tens of thousands of clones, about 81% seen once. This TCR was sampled from a human donor in good health. Some clones in this sample may be carry-over from other donors' samples. The chain recombines TRBV18 with TRBJ2-5; 7 positions match TRBD1. Sequencing input: PBMCs. CDR3 loop: CASSRPNRGQGGTQYF. For the CDR3, the DNA is TGTGCCAGCTCACGACCGAACAGGGGACAAGGGGGGACCCAGTACTTC.